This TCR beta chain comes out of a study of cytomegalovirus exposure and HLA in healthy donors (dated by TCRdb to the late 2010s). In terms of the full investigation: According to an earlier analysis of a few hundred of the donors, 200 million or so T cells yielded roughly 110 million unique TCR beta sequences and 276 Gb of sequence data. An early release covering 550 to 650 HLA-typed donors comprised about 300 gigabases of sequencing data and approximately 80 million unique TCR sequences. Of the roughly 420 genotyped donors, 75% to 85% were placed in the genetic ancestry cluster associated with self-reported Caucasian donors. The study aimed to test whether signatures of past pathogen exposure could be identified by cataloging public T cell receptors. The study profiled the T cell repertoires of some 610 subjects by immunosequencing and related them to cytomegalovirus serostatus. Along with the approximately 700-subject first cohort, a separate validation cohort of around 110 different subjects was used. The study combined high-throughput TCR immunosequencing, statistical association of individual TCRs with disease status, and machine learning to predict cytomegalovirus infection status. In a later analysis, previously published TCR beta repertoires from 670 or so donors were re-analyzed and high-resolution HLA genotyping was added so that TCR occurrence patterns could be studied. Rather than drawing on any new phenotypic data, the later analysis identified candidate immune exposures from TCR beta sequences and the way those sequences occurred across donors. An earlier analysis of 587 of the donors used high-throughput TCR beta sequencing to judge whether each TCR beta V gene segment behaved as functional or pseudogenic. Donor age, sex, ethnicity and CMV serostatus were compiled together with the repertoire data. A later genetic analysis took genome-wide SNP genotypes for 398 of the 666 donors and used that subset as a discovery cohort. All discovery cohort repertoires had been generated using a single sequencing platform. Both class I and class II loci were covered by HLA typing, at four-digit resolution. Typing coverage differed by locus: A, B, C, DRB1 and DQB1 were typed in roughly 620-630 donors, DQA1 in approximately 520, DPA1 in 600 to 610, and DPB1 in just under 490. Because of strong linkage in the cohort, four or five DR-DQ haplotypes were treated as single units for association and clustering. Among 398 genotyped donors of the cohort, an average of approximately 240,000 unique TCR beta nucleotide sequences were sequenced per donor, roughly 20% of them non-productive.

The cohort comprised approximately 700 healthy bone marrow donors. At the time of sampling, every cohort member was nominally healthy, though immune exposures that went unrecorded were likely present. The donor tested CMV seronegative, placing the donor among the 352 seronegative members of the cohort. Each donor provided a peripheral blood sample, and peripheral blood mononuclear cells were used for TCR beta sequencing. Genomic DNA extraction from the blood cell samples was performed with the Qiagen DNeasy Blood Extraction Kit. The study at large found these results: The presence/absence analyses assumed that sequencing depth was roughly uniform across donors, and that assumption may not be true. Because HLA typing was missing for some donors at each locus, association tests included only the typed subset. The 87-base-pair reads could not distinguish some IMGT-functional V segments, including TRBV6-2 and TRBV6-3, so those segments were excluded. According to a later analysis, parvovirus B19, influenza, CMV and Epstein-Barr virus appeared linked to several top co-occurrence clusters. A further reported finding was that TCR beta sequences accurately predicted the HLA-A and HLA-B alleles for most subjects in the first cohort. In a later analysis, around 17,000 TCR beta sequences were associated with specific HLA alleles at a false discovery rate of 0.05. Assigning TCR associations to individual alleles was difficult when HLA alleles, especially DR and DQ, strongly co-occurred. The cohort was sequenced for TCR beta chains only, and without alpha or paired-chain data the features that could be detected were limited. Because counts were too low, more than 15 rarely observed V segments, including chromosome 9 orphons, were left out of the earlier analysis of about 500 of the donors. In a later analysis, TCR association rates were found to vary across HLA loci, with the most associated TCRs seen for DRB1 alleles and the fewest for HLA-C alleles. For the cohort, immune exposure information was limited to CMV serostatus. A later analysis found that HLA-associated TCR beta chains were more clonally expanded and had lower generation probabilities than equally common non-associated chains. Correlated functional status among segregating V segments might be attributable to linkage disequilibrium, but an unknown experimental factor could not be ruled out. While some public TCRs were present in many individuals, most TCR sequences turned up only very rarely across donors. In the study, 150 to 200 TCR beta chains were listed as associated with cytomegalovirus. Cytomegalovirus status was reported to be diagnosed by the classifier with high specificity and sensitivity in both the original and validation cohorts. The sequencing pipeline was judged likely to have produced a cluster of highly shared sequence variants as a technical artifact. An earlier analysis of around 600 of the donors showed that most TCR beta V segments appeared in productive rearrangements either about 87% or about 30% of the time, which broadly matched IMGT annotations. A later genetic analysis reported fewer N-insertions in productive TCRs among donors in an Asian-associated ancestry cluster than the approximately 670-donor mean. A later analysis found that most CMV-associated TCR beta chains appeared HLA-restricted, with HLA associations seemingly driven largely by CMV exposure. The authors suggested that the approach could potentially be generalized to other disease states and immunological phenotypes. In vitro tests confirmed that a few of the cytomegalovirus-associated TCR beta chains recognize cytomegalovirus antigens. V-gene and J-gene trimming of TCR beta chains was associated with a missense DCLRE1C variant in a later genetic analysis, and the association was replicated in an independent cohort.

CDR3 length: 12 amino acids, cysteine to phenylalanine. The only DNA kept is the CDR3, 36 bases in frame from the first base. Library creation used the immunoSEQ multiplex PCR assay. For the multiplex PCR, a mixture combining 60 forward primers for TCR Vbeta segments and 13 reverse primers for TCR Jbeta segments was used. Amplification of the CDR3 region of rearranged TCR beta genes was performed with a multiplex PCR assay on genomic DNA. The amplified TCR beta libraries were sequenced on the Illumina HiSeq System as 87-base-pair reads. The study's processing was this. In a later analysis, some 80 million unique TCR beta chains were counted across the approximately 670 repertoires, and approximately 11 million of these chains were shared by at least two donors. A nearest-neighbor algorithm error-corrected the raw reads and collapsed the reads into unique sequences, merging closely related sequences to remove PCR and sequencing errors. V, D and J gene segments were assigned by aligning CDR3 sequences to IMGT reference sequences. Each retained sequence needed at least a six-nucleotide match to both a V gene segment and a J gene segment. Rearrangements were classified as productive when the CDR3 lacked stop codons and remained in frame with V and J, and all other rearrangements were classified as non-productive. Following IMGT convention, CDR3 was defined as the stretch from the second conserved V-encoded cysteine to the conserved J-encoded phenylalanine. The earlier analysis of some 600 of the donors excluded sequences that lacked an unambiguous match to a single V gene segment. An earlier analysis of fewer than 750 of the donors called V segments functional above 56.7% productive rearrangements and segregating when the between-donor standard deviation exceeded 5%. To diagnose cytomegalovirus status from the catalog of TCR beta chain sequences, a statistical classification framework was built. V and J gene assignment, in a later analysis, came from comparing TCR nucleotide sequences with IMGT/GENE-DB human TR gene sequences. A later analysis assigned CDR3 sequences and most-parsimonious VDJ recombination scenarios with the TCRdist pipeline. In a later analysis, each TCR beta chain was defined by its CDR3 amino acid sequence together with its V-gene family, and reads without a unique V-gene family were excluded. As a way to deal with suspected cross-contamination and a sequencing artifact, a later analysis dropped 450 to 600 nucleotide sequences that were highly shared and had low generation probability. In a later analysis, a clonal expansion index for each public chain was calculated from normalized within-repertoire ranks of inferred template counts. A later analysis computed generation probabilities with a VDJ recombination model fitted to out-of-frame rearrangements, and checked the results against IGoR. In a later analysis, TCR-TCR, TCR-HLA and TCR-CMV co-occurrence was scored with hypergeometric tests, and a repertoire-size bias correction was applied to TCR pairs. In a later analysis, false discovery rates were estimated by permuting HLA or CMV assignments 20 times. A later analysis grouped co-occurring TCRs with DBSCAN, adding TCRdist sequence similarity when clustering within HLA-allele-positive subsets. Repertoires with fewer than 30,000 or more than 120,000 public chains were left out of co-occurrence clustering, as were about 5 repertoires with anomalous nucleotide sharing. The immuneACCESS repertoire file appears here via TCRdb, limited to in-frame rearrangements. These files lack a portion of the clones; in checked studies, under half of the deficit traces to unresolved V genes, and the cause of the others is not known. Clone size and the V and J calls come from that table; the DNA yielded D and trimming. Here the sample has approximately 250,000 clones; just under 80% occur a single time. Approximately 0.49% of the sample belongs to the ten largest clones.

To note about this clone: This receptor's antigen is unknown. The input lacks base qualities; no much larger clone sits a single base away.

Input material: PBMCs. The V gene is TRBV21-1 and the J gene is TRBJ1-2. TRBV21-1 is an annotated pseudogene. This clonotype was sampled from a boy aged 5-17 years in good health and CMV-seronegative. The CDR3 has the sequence CARSPYPYGYTF. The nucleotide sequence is TGTGCCAGAAGTCCCTACCCCTATGGCTACACCTTC.